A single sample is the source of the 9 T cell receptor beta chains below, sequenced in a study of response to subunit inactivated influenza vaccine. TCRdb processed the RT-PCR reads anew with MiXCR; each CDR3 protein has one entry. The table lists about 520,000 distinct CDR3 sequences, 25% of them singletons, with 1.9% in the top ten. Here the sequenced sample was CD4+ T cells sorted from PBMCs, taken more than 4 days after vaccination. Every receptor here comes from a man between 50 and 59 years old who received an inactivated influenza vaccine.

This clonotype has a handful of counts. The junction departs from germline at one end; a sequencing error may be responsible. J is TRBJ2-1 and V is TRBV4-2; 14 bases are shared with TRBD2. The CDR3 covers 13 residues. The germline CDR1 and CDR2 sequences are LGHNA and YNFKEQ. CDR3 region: CASSPWTSGGPVF. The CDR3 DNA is TGTGCCAGCAGCCCTTGGACTAGCGGGGGGCCGGTCTTC.

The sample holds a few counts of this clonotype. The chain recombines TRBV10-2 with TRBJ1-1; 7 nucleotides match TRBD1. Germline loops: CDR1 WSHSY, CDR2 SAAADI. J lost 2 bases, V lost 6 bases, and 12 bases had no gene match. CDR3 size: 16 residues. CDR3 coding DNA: TGCGCCAGCAGACCCGGGACAGCCCTTTATAACACTGAAGCTTTCTTT. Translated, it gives CASRPGTALYNTEAFF.

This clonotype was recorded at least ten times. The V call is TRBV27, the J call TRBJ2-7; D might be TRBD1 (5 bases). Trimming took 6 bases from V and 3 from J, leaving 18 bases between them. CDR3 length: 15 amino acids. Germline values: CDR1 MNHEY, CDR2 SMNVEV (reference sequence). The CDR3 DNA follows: TGTGCCAGCAGGTTGAGAGCGACAGTAGACTACGAGCAGTACTTC. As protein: CASRLRATVDYEQYF.

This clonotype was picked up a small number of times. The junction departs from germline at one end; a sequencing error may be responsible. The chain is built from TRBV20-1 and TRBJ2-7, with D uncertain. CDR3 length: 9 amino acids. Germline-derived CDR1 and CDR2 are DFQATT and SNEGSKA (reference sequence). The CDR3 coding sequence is TGCAGTGCTGGAGATGAGCAGTATTTC. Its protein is CSAGDEQYF.

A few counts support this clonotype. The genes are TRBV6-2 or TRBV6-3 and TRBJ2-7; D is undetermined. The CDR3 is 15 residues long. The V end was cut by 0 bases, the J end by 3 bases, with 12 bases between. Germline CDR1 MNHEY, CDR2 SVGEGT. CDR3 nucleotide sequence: TGTGCCAGCAGTTACTCGATTGGGGTTCGCTACGAGCAGTACTTC. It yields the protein CASSYSIGVRYEQYF.

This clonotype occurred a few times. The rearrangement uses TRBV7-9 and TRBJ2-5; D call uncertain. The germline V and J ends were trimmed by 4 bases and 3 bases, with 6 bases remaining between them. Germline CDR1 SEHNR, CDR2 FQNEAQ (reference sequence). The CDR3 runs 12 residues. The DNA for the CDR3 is TGTGCCAGCAGCTCCGTTGAAGAGACCCAGTACTTC. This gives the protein CASSSVEETQYF. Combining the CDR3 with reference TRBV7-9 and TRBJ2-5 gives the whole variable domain DTGVSQNPRHKITKRGQNVTFRCDPISEHNRLYWYRQTLGQGPEFLTYFQNEAQLEKSRLLSDRFSAERPKGSFSTLEIQRTEQGDSAMYLCASSSVEETQYFGPGTRLLVL.

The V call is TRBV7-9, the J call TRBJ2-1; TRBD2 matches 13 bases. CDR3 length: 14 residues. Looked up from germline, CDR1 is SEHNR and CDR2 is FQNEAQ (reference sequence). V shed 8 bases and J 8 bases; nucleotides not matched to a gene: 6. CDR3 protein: CASGGTSGTDEQFF. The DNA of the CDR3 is TGTGCCAGCGGGGGGACTAGCGGGACCGATGAGCAGTTCTTC.

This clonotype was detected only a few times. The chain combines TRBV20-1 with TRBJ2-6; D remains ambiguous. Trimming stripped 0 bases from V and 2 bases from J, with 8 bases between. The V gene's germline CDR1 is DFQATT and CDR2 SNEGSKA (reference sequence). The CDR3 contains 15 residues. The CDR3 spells CSAREVGAGANVLTF. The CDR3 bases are TGCAGTGCTAGAGAGGTCGGAGCTGGGGCCAACGTCCTGACTTTC.

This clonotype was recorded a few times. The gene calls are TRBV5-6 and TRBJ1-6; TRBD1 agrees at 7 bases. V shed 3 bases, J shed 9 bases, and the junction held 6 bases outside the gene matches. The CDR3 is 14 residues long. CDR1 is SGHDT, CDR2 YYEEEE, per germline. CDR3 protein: CASSSTGRSSPLHF. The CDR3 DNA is TGTGCCAGCAGCTCGACAGGGCGAAGTTCACCCCTCCACTTT.